These 6 T cell receptor beta chains were sequenced from one sample in a study of blood T cell repertoires in COVID-19 (dated by TCRdb to the early 2020s). Library preparation used the immunoSEQ multiplex PCR assay. The immuneACCESS repertoire file appears here via TCRdb, limited to in-frame rearrangements. These files lack a portion of the clones; in checked studies, under half of the deficit traces to unresolved V genes, and the cause of the others is not known. The sample table records approximately 200,000 clones; more than 85% of these occur just once. The ten largest make up approximately 2.3% of the sample. Sample: peripheral blood. These receptor sequences come from a man between 65 and 85 years old with active or convalescent COVID-19.

J is TRBJ2-7 and V is TRBV3-1 (or the pseudogene TRBV3-2); 10 bases map to TRBD1. This CDR3 region has 15 residues. CDR1 and CDR2 (germline): LGHDT, YNNKEL (reference sequence). V was clipped by 4 bases and J by 8 bases; unmatched bases: 11. The CDR3 is CASSPWDRGPTKQYF. The CDR3 DNA is TGTGCCAGCAGCCCCTGGGACAGGGGACCTACAAAGCAGTACTTC.

The CDR3 DNA is TGTGCCAGCAAGACAGGGGGAGGAGGGCAGCCCCAGCATTTT. It yields the protein CASKTGGGGQPQHF. V gene TRBV6-5 combines with J gene TRBJ1-5, with 9 bases that match TRBD1. This CDR3 is built from 14 residues. V shed 7 bases and J 7 bases; nucleotides not matched to a gene: 8. Germline CDR1 and CDR2: MNHEY and SVGAGI.

The V and J genes are TRBV27 and TRBJ1-5; D is perhaps TRBD1 (5 bases). The germline V gene has CDR1 MNHEY and CDR2 SMNVEV (reference sequence). V dropped 6 bases and J dropped 4 bases, with 13 bases sitting between them. CDR3 length: 14 amino acids. The CDR3 reads CASRQGVGNQPQHF. The CDR3 DNA follows: TGTGCCAGCAGGCAGGGTGTAGGGAATCAGCCCCAGCATTTT.

This chain links TRBV28 with TRBJ1-4; possibly TRBD1 for D (6 bases). Germline CDR1 reads MDHEN; CDR2 reads SYDVKM. V gave up 3 bases and J gave up 15 bases, with 14 bases separating them. CDR3 size: 12 residues. The CDR3 sequence is CASSFRGGMVFF. CDR3 nucleotide sequence: TGTGCCAGCAGTTTCCGTGGGGGCATGGTGTTTTTT.

The rearrangement joins TRBV7-2 to TRBJ1-2; TRBD1 agrees at 10 bases. V was pared by 2 bases and J by 5 bases, with 5 bases of the junction left unmatched. CDR1 and CDR2 from the germline V gene are SGHTA and FQGNSA. The CDR3 spans 15 residues. Written as DNA, the CDR3 is TGTGCCAGCAGCTTATCGGGACAGGGGTCTTATGGCTACACCTTC. Its protein is CASSLSGQGSYGYTF.

In nucleotides, the CDR3 is TGTGCCAGCTCACCAGGGGGCGTTGGGAGCACAGATACGCAGTATTTT. As protein: CASSPGGVGSTDTQYF. This rearrangement joins TRBV18 to TRBJ2-3; tentatively, D is TRBD1 (6 bases). The CDR3 has 16 amino acids. V was clipped by 2 bases and J by 0 bases, with 12 bases between them. From germline, CDR1 is KGHSH and CDR2 LQKENI.